This entry features one T cell receptor beta chain sequence. This clone appeared a single time. This receptor's antigen is unknown. The record has no base qualities; no much larger clone is one base away. Preparation of the library involved the immunoSEQ multiplex PCR assay. As stored in TCRdb, this immuneACCESS dataset retains in-frame rearrangements with V and J assigned. A fraction of the clones does not appear; measured against another copy, unresolved V genes explain less than half of the discrepancy, and the remainder lacks a known reason. Recorded for this sample are 72,000 or so clones; about 95% of them occurred a single time. The top ten clonotypes cover about 0.03% of the sample. The data are from a study of shared T cell receptors in the human thymus (dated by TCRdb to 2020 to 2023). Concerning the study at large: The study investigated the way shared, self-reactive T-cell receptor alpha chains are produced in the human thymus.

Its CDR3 holds 18 amino acids, cysteine through phenylalanine. Left in the record is the CDR3 DNA by itself, 54 bases read in frame from the first base. V trim: 5 bases; J trim: 0 bases; unmatched bases: 12. According to the germline V gene (reference sequence), CDR1 reads MNHEY and CDR2 reads SMNVEV. The sample taken for sequencing was thymocytes. The sequence derives from a human donor. This chain joins TRBV27 to TRBJ1-5; a stretch of 8 junction bases matches TRBD1. In nucleotides, the sequence is TGTGCCAGCAGTCCCGCGACCCCAGGGGGCAATAGCAATCAGCCCCAGCATTTT. It specifies CASSPATPGGNSNQPQHF.